These 6 T cell receptor beta chains share one sample of origin, sequenced in a study of shared clonotypes between healthy human individuals. This table comes from immunoSEQ multiplex PCR, and its TCRdb copy is limited to in-frame clones, with some not included. This table holds roughly 640,000 clones, 95% to 98% found once. The specimen sequenced was naive CD4+ T cells sorted from blood. Subset denoted: CD45RA+ positively selected. The receptors here all came from a woman between 25 and 40 years old in good health.

The rearrangement links TRBV5-1 to TRBJ1-3, with D perhaps TRBD1 (5 bases). The CDR3 length is 16 residues. The V end lost 2 bases, the J end lost 0 bases, and 12 bases lay between the germline ends. CDR1 and CDR2 from the germline V gene are SGHRS and YFSETQ. The CDR3 bases are TGCGCCAGCAGCTTACAGGATCCACTCTCTGGAAACACCATATATTTT. Translating it yields CASSLQDPLSGNTIYF.

The chain has TRBV28 and TRBJ1-3; 7 bases are a match to TRBD1. J was trimmed by 8 bases and V by 6 bases; bases with no gene match: 4. This CDR3 comprises 12 residues. Germline values: CDR1 MDHEN, CDR2 SYDVKM. CDR3 sequence (DNA): TGTGCCAGCAGCGACAGGGCTGACACCATATATTTT. It yields the protein CASSDRADTIYF.

This chain's CDR3 is CASSQVGTLNEKLFF. In DNA form, the CDR3 reads TGTGCCAGCAGCCAAGTCGGGACACTTAATGAAAAACTGTTTTTT. V and J are TRBV14 and TRBJ1-4; maybe TRBD1 (6 bases). The ends were cut back, 1 base at V and 4 bases at J, with 10 bases in the middle. Per the germline V gene, CDR1 is SGHDN and CDR2 is FVKESK. CDR3 length equals 15 residues.

The rearrangement uses TRBV27 and TRBJ2-2; 9 bases are shared with TRBD2. The V gene's germline CDR1 is MNHEY and CDR2 SMNVEV (reference sequence). The CDR3 contains 16 residues. J gave up 7 bases and V 6 bases, and 12 bases lay outside the gene matches. In DNA form, the CDR3 reads TGTGCCAGCAGAGGACCGGGACTAGCTCCGTTCGGGGAGCTGTTTTTT. Translation: CASRGPGLAPFGELFF.

V gene TRBV7-6 combines with J gene TRBJ1-2, with TRBD1 identical over 7 bases. With V trimmed by 5 bases and J by 6 bases, 15 bases remained unmatched. The CDR3 runs to 16 residues. Germline CDR1 reads SGHVS; CDR2 reads FNYEAQ. DNA for the CDR3: TGTGCCAGCAGCCCCGTTTTGCTAAAGGGGGCAGATGGCTACACCTTC. Amino acids: CASSPVLLKGADGYTF.

The chain combines TRBV30 with TRBJ2-5; D not resolved. CDR3 length: 13 residues. The V end lost 2 bases, the J end lost 4 bases, and 11 bases lay between the germline ends. Germline values: CDR1 GTSNPN, CDR2 SVGIG (reference sequence). In DNA, the CDR3 is TGTGCCTGGAGTTTGGGTAATAGAGAGACCCAGTACTTC. Its protein is CAWSLGNRETQYF.